These 3 T cell receptor beta chains originate from one sample sequenced in a study of PD-1 blockade in mismatch repair-deficient tumors. TCRdb's table, derived via immunoSEQ multiplex PCR, lists solely in-frame clones and lacks some. The sample lists roughly 130,000 clones, about 90% seen once, with 12% in the top ten. Material: peripheral blood, obtained approximately 69 weeks after starting pembrolizumab. The receptors were gathered from an adult with mismatch repair-deficient cancer.

V usage is TRBV30 and J usage is TRBJ2-1; 7 nucleotides line up with TRBD2. The junction had 3 bases not matched to a gene; V was cut back by 5 bases and J by 2 bases. This CDR3 is built from 13 residues. Germline CDR1 reads GTSNPN; CDR2 reads SVGIG (reference sequence). The DNA of the CDR3 is TGTGCCTGGTCAGCGGGAACCTACAATGAGCAGTTCTTC. Amino acid sequence: CAWSAGTYNEQFF.

This chain links TRBV19 with TRBJ2-7, with D perhaps TRBD2 (5 bases). The germline CDR1 and CDR2 sequences are LNHDA and SQIVND (reference sequence). Trimming stripped 10 bases from V and 4 bases from J, with 11 bases between. The CDR3 runs to 11 residues. The CDR3: CATGGLYEQYF. In DNA, the CDR3 is TGTGCCACCGGCGGACTGTACGAGCAGTACTTC.

The chain is built from TRBV25-1 and TRBJ2-7, with TRBD2 matching over 10 bases. In germline, CDR1 is MGHDK, CDR2 SYGVNS. The CDR3 contains 14 residues. With 8 bases clipped from V and 6 bases from J, the junction kept 10 bases outside the gene matches. CDR3 coding DNA: TGTGCCAGCCGATCTAGCGGGAGTTTTCTCGAGCAGTACTTC. The encoded protein is CASRSSGSFLEQYF.